Presented here are 25 T cell receptor beta chains from one specimen sequenced in a study of Tregs in tolerant kidney transplant recipients. Recipients received nonmyeloablative bone marrow transplants from related graft donors, with transient mixed chimerism. Sequencing was performed with immunoSEQ multiplex PCR; in TCRdb, only in-frame clones are kept and a portion is missing. The sample has approximately 50,000 clones, about 89% seen once. The sequencing here drew on CD8+ T cells from blood (PBMCs), taken 24 months after the transplant. The receptors derive from a human patient who received a combined kidney and bone marrow transplant. The graft donor may be the source of some T cells.

This chain uses TRBV13 with TRBJ2-7; no reliable D call. V shed 3 bases and J shed 3 bases, with 15 bases lying between them. The germline V gene has CDR1 PRHDT and CDR2 FYEKMQ (reference sequence). The CDR3 is made up of 15 amino acids. CDR3 nucleotide sequence: TGTGCCAGCAGCTTCCCCCTGAACGGTAGCTACGAGCAGTACTTC. The encoded protein is CASSFPLNGSYEQYF.

The V gene is TRBV11-3, the J gene TRBJ2-1; 10 nucleotides match TRBD2. The CDR3 is 18 residues long. From germline, CDR1 is SGHNT and CDR2 YENEEA. Trimming took 4 bases from V and 3 from J; bases not matched to a gene: 12. The CDR3 reads CASSSKGASGSYYNEQFF. The CDR3 DNA follows: TGTGCCAGCAGCTCCAAGGGGGCTAGCGGGAGCTACTACAATGAGCAGTTCTTC.

The chain links TRBV13 to TRBJ2-3, with TRBD2 matching over 11 bases. This CDR3 is 19 amino acids long. Germline CDR1 and CDR2: PRHDT and FYEKMQ (reference sequence). Trimming at V came to 4 bases and at J to 0 bases, leaving 12 bases not matched to a gene. CDR3 residues: CASSYPTSGGTTSTDTQYF. The CDR3 coding sequence is TGTGCCAGCAGCTACCCTACTAGCGGGGGAACTACTAGCACAGATACGCAGTATTTT.

This chain connects TRBV6-6 to TRBJ1-5; the match to TRBD1 covers 8 bases. CDR1 and CDR2 (germline): MNHNY, SVGAGI (reference sequence). V was clipped by 5 bases and J by 6 bases; unmatched bases: 6. The CDR3 length is 14 residues. CDR3 in amino acids: CASSGGQGGQPQHF. The CDR3, as DNA: TGTGCCAGCAGTGGCGGACAGGGAGGTCAGCCCCAGCATTTT.

V gene TRBV7-8 combines with J gene TRBJ2-7; the match to TRBD2 covers 7 bases. The germline CDR1 and CDR2 sequences are SGHVS and FQNEAQ. The CDR3 sequence is 14 residues long. V gave up 3 bases and J gave up 4 bases; unmatched junction bases: 6. The CDR3: CASSFGGSQYEQYF. The CDR3 nucleotides read TGTGCCAGCAGCTTCGGCGGGAGTCAGTACGAGCAGTACTTC.

The chain recombines TRBV7-9 with TRBJ2-1, with D possibly matching TRBD1 (6 bases). The V gene lost 3 bases and the J gene lost 7 bases, with 10 bases spanning the gap. CDR1 and CDR2 from the germline V gene are SEHNR and FQNEAQ (reference sequence). CDR3 size: 13 residues. In nucleotides, the CDR3 is TGTGCCAGCAGCTTCGGCAGGGGTAATGAGCAGTTCTTC. Its protein product is CASSFGRGNEQFF.

J is TRBJ2-1 and V is TRBV27; D might be TRBD1 (6 bases). This CDR3 comprises 17 residues. Germline CDR1 and CDR2: MNHEY and SMNVEV (reference sequence). V lost 1 base and J lost 5, with 18 bases in between. CDR3 loop: CASSLFPGVISDNEQFF. DNA of the CDR3: TGTGCCAGCAGTTTATTCCCAGGGGTGATATCTGACAATGAGCAGTTCTTC.

The V gene is TRBV25-1, the J gene TRBJ1-1, with a possible D match to TRBD1 (5 bases). V was shortened by 5 bases and J by 0 bases, with 7 bases between the two germline ends. CDR1 MGHDK and CDR2 SYGVNS come from the germline V gene. This CDR3 spans 13 amino acids. The chain's CDR3 is CASSPGMNTEAFF. CDR3 bases: TGTGCCAGCAGTCCAGGGATGAACACTGAAGCTTTCTTT.

The gene calls are TRBV9 and TRBJ1-2; D not certain. V lost 3 bases and J 8 bases, leaving 17 bases between the germline ends. CDR1 and CDR2 (germline): SGDLS, YYNGEE. CDR3 size: 14 residues. CDR3 residues: CASSASPPSSGYTF. The CDR3 DNA reads TGTGCCAGCAGCGCCTCTCCACCGTCGAGCGGCTACACCTTC.

The V call is TRBV11-2, the J call TRBJ1-1; 7 nucleotides agree with TRBD1. The CDR3 loop spans 15 amino acids. The germline V gene encodes CDR1 SGHAT and CDR2 FQNNGV. V shed 1 base, J shed 0 bases, and the junction held 2 bases outside the gene matches. CDR3 sequence: CASSLAQGMNTEAFF. CDR3 sequence (DNA): TGTGCCAGCAGCTTAGCACAGGGGATGAACACTGAAGCTTTCTTT.

The chain links TRBV2 to TRBJ2-7; TRBD1 aligns across 7 bases. This CDR3 is 13 amino acids long. CDR1 is SNHLY and CDR2 is FYNNEI in the germline V gene. The ends lost 7 bases at V and 7 bases at J; junction bases unmatched: 10. The CDR3 is CASTPTGPVEQYF. CDR3 bases: TGTGCCAGCACCCCGACAGGGCCGGTAGAGCAGTACTTC.

This chain uses TRBV4-2 with TRBJ1-1; maybe TRBD1 (5 bases). CDR3 length: 15 residues. The germline V gene encodes CDR1 LGHNA and CDR2 YNFKEQ. V dropped 2 bases and J dropped 0 bases, with 10 bases sitting between them. CDR3 DNA sequence: TGTGCCAGCAGCCAAACAGGTCTCATGAACACTGAAGCTTTCTTT. Translating gives CASSQTGLMNTEAFF.

In nucleotides, the CDR3 is TGTGCCAGCAGGGAGACAGGGCGCCGCAATCAGCCCCAGCATTTT. Translating gives CASRETGRRNQPQHF. The V call is TRBV28, the J call TRBJ1-5; 7 bases fit TRBD1. After removal of 6 bases from V and 2 bases from J, the junction contained 7 bases not matched to a gene. Germline CDR1 and CDR2: MDHEN and SYDVKM. The CDR3 contains 15 residues.

This chain uses TRBV27 with TRBJ2-7; maybe TRBD1 (6 bases). The CDR3 length is 15 residues. V dropped 0 bases and J dropped 4 bases, with 13 bases sitting between them. CDR1 is MNHEY, CDR2 SMNVEV, per germline (reference sequence). The CDR3 loop reads CASSLSGAGVYEQYF. DNA for the CDR3: TGTGCCAGCAGTTTATCGGGGGCGGGTGTTTACGAGCAGTACTTC.

This chain links TRBV10-3 with TRBJ2-5; D is perhaps TRBD1 (5 bases). The CDR3 loop spans 13 amino acids. Per the germline V gene, CDR1 is ENHRY and CDR2 is SYGVKD. The V end was cut by 0 bases, the J end by 11 bases, with 13 bases between. CDR3 DNA: TGTGCCATCAGTGAGTCGGGGCCCCTGGAGCAGTACTTC. Encoded protein: CAISESGPLEQYF.

The CDR3 sequence is CASSGIQGLSEAFF. CDR3 nucleotides: TGTGCCAGCAGCGGAATTCAGGGGCTCTCCGAAGCTTTCTTT. The chain employs TRBV9 and TRBJ1-1; tentatively, D is TRBD1 (6 bases). The germline V gene encodes CDR1 SGDLS and CDR2 YYNGEE. The CDR3 extends over 14 amino acids. Trimming cost V 3 bases and J 8 bases, with 17 bases left between them.

V is TRBV2 and J is TRBJ2-3; TRBD2 matches 12 bases. V lost 2 bases to trimming and J lost 1 base; unmatched junction nucleotides: 7. Per the germline V gene, CDR1 is SNHLY and CDR2 is FYNNEI. The CDR3 totals 18 residues. This CDR3 reads CASSESLAGGPGTDTQYF. The CDR3 DNA reads TGTGCCAGCAGTGAAAGTCTAGCGGGGGGGCCTGGCACAGATACGCAGTATTTT.

This chain connects TRBV18 to TRBJ2-2, with no clear D. This CDR3 has 12 amino acids. The germline CDR1 and CDR2 sequences are KGHSH and LQKENI. Between the trimmed V and J ends, which lost 4 bases and 6 bases, there was a span of 6 bases. The CDR3 DNA sequence: TGTGCCAGCTCACGGCGGTCCGGGGAGCTGTTTTTT. As protein: CASSRRSGELFF.

This clone was seen just once. The chain combines TRBV27 with TRBJ1-1; 7 positions agree with TRBD1. Germline lookup yields CDR1 MNHEY and CDR2 SMNVEV (reference sequence). The CDR3 extends over 16 amino acids. V lost 3 bases to trimming and J lost 5 bases; unmatched junction nucleotides: 12. This CDR3 is CASSFGLGTGETEAFF. The CDR3 DNA reads TGTGCCAGCAGTTTCGGTTTAGGTACAGGGGAAACTGAAGCTTTCTTT.

The rearrangement joins TRBV7-8 to TRBJ2-7; perhaps TRBD2 as D (5 bases). The germline gives CDR1 SGHVS, CDR2 FQNEAQ. V was clipped by 3 bases and J by 0 bases, with 6 bases between them. The CDR3 runs to 13 residues. The CDR3 DNA sequence: TGTGCCAGCAGCTTTGGAGGCTCCTACGAGCAGTACTTC. Its protein product is CASSFGGSYEQYF.

The chain joins TRBV6-1 to TRBJ2-7; D unresolved. Germline V lookup: CDR1 MNHNS, CDR2 SASEGT. The CDR3 consists of 16 residues. V was trimmed by 4 bases and J by 1 base, leaving 17 bases between them. CDR3 sequence reads: CASSGLLLGPSYEQYF. CDR3 in DNA: TGTGCCAGCAGTGGCCTCCTTTTGGGCCCTTCCTACGAGCAGTACTTC.

J is TRBJ2-7 and V is TRBV11-3, with D perhaps TRBD2 (5 bases). This CDR3 is 13 amino acids long. Trimming left V 0 bases short and J 4 bases short, with 7 bases between. CDR1 and CDR2 from the germline V gene are SGHNT and YENEEA. This CDR3 reads CASSLDRGYEQYF. DNA of the CDR3: TGTGCCAGCAGCTTAGATCGGGGATACGAGCAGTACTTC.

This clone was counted a few times. In nucleotides, the CDR3 is TGCGCCAGCAGCCAAGAGGGGTTGGAATGGGGAGCCTACAATGAGCAGTTCTTC. It translates to CASSQEGLEWGAYNEQFF. This rearrangement joins TRBV4-1 to TRBJ2-1; D may be TRBD2 (5 bases). The CDR3 has 18 amino acids. V was pared by 0 bases and J by 2 bases, with 17 bases between. Germline V CDR1 and CDR2: MGHRA, YSYEKL.

CDR3 protein: CATSRDRGLRTDTQYF. CDR3 DNA: TGTGCCACCAGCAGAGATCGGGGACTTCGCACAGATACGCAGTATTTT. The chain joins TRBV15 to TRBJ2-3; a possible D gene is TRBD2 (6 bases). Trimming removed 0 bases at V and 1 base at J, with 11 bases between. Germline-derived CDR1 and CDR2 are LNHNV and YYDKDF (reference sequence). The CDR3 runs to 16 residues.

The genes are TRBV15 and TRBJ2-6; no reliable D call. Germline lookup yields CDR1 LNHNV and CDR2 YYDKDF (reference sequence). V lost 5 bases, J lost 0 bases, and 11 bases lay in between. The CDR3 is made up of 16 amino acids. CDR3 nucleotides: TGTGCCACCAGCTTATCGACGGGCTCTGGGGCCAACGTCCTGACTTTC. Residues: CATSLSTGSGANVLTF.